One TCR beta chain is described in this entry. What it recognizes is unknown. This record comes from a study of blood T cells in healthy people across ages. This CDR3 region has 14 residues. The germline V gene has CDR1 SGHNT and CDR2 YENEEA. Trimming took off 2 bases at V and 7 bases at J, with 12 bases between the two ends. Broader study findings: Unknown donor CMV status possibly confounded expanded clonotype changes.

The authors ran a second PCR of about 7 to 11 cycles using a sample-barcoded 5' primer and a J-beta primer mix. Each TCR beta cDNA got a 12-nucleotide random molecular identifier. Each CDR3 protein is one row after TCRdb ran MiXCR on the 5' RACE reads. This table holds some 700,000 distinct CDR3 sequences, about a fifth found once. The V gene is TRBV11-3, the J gene TRBJ2-1; D perhaps matches TRBD2 (6 bases). Sequencing input: blood. This TCR was recovered from a man between 65 and 85 years old in good health. The CDR3 region has the DNA TGTGCCAGCAGCTTACCTAGCGCGCTAAATGAGCAGTTCTTC. Protein sequence: CASSLPSALNEQFF.